The subject of this entry is one TCR beta chain. The antigen this receptor binds is unknown. Base qualities are missing; no much larger clone stands one base away. The record originates from a study of blood T cell repertoires in COVID-19 (dated by TCRdb to 2020 to 2021). Broadly, across the study: Samples covering the acute and convalescent phases of COVID-19 were provided by collaborators in the United States, Italy and Spain. The repertoires were released in a freely available public database meant as a resource for research on the immune response to SARS-CoV-2. Where available, HLA class I and class II types were obtained from metadata supplied by the sample provider rather than from assay-based typing. Sample metadata almost always included a de-identified subject ID, COVID-19 status, age in years and sex. The prospective study material was composed of cDNA or gDNA derived from T cells, B-cell-depleted T cells, or PBMCs. The dataset comprised deeply sampled blood TCRbeta repertoires from subjects exposed to, actively infected with, or recovered from COVID-19. The samples were drawn from the first 160 participants of the ongoing ImmuneRACE study and from some 1,300 subjects provided by 6 global collaborators. General study outcomes and caveats: Clinical and demographic metadata were provided uncurated, with the amount varying by source and participant.

The immunoSEQ Assay, a bias-controlled multiplex PCR, was used to amplify TCRbeta CDR3 regions from genomic DNA. Turning to the authors' computational methods: Within the assay, amplification of reference gene primers was used to estimate how many nucleated cells each sample contained. To quantify the absolute abundance of each unique TCRbeta CDR3 rearrangement, sequence reads were collapsed and filtered. For each sample, productive Simpson clonality was calculated by taking the square root of Simpson's diversity index across productive rearrangements. TCRdb stores this immuneACCESS table with in-frame sequences only. Part of the clones is absent; in the studies checked, under half of the shortfall reflects unresolved V genes, and no reason is known for the rest. From that table come the V and J calls and clone size; the DNA was used to work out D and trimming. The sample table contains about 180,000 clones; only one count was recorded for roughly 87% of them. Of the sample, about 2.1% is held by the ten largest clones.

CDR1 LNHDA and CDR2 SQIVND are derived from the germline V gene (reference sequence). CDR3 length: 13 amino acids, cysteine to phenylalanine. Only CDR3 DNA remains: 39 bases, in frame from the first base. The junction carries 11 bases between V and J, which are trimmed by 5 bases and 4 bases respectively. A second Seattle source provided samples from volunteer blood donors who had recovered from COVID-19. Each collaborating institution followed its own protocols to collect whole blood in K2EDTA tubes. For TCRbeta analysis, collaborator samples were shipped as frozen whole blood, as isolated PBMCs, or as DNA extracted from either sample type.

Material: peripheral blood. The receptor was derived from a young man who had recovered from COVID-19. This sequence uses TRBV19 and TRBJ1-1, and the D gene may be TRBD1, 5 bases matching. The nucleotide sequence reads TGTGCCAGTAGTCTCCGACAGAGCACTGAAGCTTTCTTT. This translates into CASSLRQSTEAFF.